One and the same sample provided the 10 T cell receptor beta chains below, sequenced in a study of blood T cells in healthy people across ages. Through a sample-barcoded 5' primer and a J-beta primer mix, a second PCR was run for roughly 7 to 11 cycles. TCRdb reprocessed the 5' RACE reads via MiXCR and lists one record per CDR3 protein. The data hold 450,000 to 600,000 distinct CDR3 sequences, with around a quarter observed a single time. The same data also went into a second study, on T cells of mothers and their children.

Sequencing was performed on blood. These TCRs come from a boy aged 2 to 10 in good health.

This clonotype appeared a few times. J is TRBJ2-1 and V is TRBV18, with TRBD2 as a possible D gene (7 bases). The end of the DNA is better explained by TRBJ2-7, so the J call may be wrong. The CDR3 is made up of 13 amino acids. Germline CDR1 reads KGHSH; CDR2 reads LQKENI. CDR3 in DNA: TGTGCCAGCTCACCAGGGGGGGCCGTGGAGCAGTACTTC. Translating it yields CASSPGGAVEQYF.

This clonotype showed up just a few times. The chain combines TRBV30 with TRBJ2-2, with D unclear. Trimming cost V 1 base and J 7 bases, with 4 bases left between them. Germline CDR1 and CDR2: GTSNPN and SVGIG (reference sequence). The CDR3 is 11 residues long. The CDR3 bases are TGTGCCTGGAGTGGCGTCGGGGAGCTGTTTTTT. Its protein product is CAWSGVGELFF.

As concerns this clonotype: The junction departs from germline at one end; a sequencing error may be responsible. J is TRBJ2-2 and V is TRBV7-2, with 8 bases fitting TRBD2. Germline CDR1 and CDR2: SGHTA and FQGNSA. The CDR3 loop spans 17 amino acids. Here the CDR3 reads CAGSLEFSGSNTGELFF. The CDR3 coding sequence is TGTGCCGGCAGCTTAGAATTCAGCGGGAGTAACACCGGGGAGCTGTTTTTT.

V gene TRBV6-1 combines with J gene TRBJ2-1; 8 positions agree with TRBD2. The CDR3 is made up of 16 amino acids. The germline V gene has CDR1 MNHNS and CDR2 SASEGT. V lost 4 bases to trimming and J lost 4 bases; unmatched junction nucleotides: 9. The CDR3 loop reads CASSGLSGGTYNEQFF. The CDR3 DNA sequence: TGTGCCAGCAGTGGCCTGAGCGGGGGTACTTACAATGAGCAGTTCTTC.

The chain couples TRBV10-1 to TRBJ2-7, with a weak D call TRBD2 (6 bases). This CDR3 has 14 residues. Germline CDR1 WNHNN, CDR2 SYGVQD (reference sequence). Trimming pared 5 bases from V and 2 bases from J, leaving 13 bases between. CDR3 bases: TGCGCCAGCAGTCCCGGATGGGGGGCCTACGAGCAGTACTTC. Translation gives CASSPGWGAYEQYF.

This clonotype has only a few counts. The J gene is TRBJ2-7, the V gene TRBV7-2; 7 bases map to TRBD2. Germline CDR1 is SGHTA and CDR2 is FQGNSA. The CDR3 runs to 17 residues. Trimming removed 8 bases from V and 3 bases from J; junction bases left unmatched: 19. Here the CDR3 reads CASRSGAGASFVYEQYF. CDR3 nucleotide sequence: TGTGCCAGCCGCTCTGGGGCGGGAGCGTCTTTTGTCTACGAGCAGTACTTC.

The V and J genes are TRBV14 and TRBJ2-5; D is ambiguous. The CDR3 totals 15 residues. V lost 0 bases and J lost 1, with 9 bases in between. Per the germline V gene, CDR1 is SGHDN and CDR2 is FVKESK. The CDR3 DNA reads as TGTGCCAGCAGCCAAGATCGTGGGCTCCAAGAGACCCAGTACTTC. Translating gives CASSQDRGLQETQYF.

The V gene is TRBV20-1, the J gene TRBJ2-5, with 7 bases aligning to TRBD2. J was trimmed by 2 bases and V by 4 bases; bases with no gene match: 7. Looked up from germline, CDR1 is DFQATT and CDR2 is SNEGSKA (reference sequence). The CDR3 contains 14 residues. CDR3 region: CSATLAGVQETQYF. The CDR3, as DNA: TGCAGTGCTACCCTGGCGGGGGTACAAGAGACCCAGTACTTC.

This sequence joins TRBV29-1 and TRBJ2-2; possibly TRBD2 for D (5 bases). V lost 4 bases, J lost 6 bases, and 15 bases lay in between. The germline V gene encodes CDR1 SQVTM and CDR2 ANQGSEA. The CDR3 length is 14 residues. CDR3 region: CSVVVATGSGELFF. Here the CDR3 DNA reads TGCAGCGTTGTGGTAGCGACCGGGTCCGGGGAGCTGTTTTTT.

The table lists this clonotype with a few counts. This chain connects TRBV9 to TRBJ1-1; no clear D. The CDR3 runs 15 residues. Germline loops: CDR1 SGDLS, CDR2 YYNGEE. V lost 2 bases and J lost 0, with 11 bases in between. CDR3 in amino acids: CASSVATDMNTEAFF. The CDR3 nucleotides read TGTGCCAGCAGCGTGGCGACTGATATGAACACTGAAGCTTTCTTT.